This T cell receptor beta chain was documented in a study of early T cells in non-severe SARS-CoV-2 infection. In the library, individual cDNA molecules carried attached unique molecular identifiers. TCRdb ran MiXCR on the 5' RACE reads and lists one entry per CDR3 protein. This repertoire shows approximately 65,000 distinct CDR3 sequences, under 13% found once; its top ten account for approximately 5.9%. This clonotype occurred many times. Germline loops: CDR1 LGHDT, CDR2 YNNKEL (reference sequence). V lost 3 bases and J lost 5, with 22 bases in between. CDR3 length: 17 amino acids. The clonotype originates from an adult who was a healthcare worker with PCR-confirmed SARS-CoV-2 infection or an uninfected control (not recorded which). Sequencing used whole blood. The chain joins TRBV3-1 to TRBJ2-5; D tentatively reads TRBD1 or TRBD2 (5 bases each). CDR3 nucleotides: TGTGCCAGCAGCCACCAGTCGGTGGGGGAGTCCCGGGAGACCCAGTACTTC. Translated: CASSHQSVGESRETQYF.